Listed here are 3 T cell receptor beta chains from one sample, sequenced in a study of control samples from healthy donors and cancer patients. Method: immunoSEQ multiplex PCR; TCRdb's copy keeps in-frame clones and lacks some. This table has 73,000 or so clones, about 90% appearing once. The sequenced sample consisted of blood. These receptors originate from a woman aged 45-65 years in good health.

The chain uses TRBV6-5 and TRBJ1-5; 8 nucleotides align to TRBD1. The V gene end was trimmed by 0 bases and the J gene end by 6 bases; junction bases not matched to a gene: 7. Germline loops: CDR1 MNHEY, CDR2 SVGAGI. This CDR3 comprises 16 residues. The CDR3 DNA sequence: TGTGCCAGCAGTTACTCGAGCAGGGGGCAGGGTCAGCCCCAGCATTTT. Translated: CASSYSSRGQGQPQHF.

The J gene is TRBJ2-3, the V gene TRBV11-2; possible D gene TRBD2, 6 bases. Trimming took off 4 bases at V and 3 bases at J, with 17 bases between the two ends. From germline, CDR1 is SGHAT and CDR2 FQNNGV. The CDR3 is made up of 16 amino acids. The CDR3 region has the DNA TGTGCCAGCAGCTCGGGACTTCGCTTTCAGACAGATACGCAGTATTTT. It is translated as CASSSGLRFQTDTQYF.

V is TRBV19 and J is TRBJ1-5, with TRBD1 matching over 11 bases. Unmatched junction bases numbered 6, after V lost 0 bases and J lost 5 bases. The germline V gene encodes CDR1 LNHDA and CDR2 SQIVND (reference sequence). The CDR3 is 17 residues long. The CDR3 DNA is TGTGCCAGTAGTATAGAGTCTGGGACAGGGGGGTATCAGCCCCAGCATTTT. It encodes CASSIESGTGGYQPQHF.